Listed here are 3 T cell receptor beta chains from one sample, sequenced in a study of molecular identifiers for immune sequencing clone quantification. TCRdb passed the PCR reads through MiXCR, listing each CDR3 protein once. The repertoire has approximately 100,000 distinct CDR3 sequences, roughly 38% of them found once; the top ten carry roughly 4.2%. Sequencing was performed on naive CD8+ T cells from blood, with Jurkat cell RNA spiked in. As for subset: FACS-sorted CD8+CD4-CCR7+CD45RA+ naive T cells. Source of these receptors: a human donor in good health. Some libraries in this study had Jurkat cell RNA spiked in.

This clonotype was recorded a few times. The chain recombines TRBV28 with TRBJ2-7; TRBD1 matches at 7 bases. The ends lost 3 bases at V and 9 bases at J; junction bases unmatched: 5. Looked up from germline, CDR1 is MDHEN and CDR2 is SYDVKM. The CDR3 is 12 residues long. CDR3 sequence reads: CASSFLGQVQYF. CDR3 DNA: TGTGCCAGCAGTTTCCTTGGACAGGTGCAGTACTTC.

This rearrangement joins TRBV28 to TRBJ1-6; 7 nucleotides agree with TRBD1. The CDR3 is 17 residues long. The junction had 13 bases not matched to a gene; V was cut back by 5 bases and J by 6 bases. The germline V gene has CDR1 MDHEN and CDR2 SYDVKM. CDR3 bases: TGTGCCAGCAGTCCCGAGGGGGCGGGGTTGGGTAATTCACCCCTCCACTTT. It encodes CASSPEGAGLGNSPLHF.

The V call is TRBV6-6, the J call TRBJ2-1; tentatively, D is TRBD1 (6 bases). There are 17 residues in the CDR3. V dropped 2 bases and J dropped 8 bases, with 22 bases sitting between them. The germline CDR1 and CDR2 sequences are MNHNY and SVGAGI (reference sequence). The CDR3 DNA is TGTGCCAGCAGTTACGGGATAGGGGACAAAAGGTTGGATGAGCAGTTCTTC. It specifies CASSYGIGDKRLDEQFF.